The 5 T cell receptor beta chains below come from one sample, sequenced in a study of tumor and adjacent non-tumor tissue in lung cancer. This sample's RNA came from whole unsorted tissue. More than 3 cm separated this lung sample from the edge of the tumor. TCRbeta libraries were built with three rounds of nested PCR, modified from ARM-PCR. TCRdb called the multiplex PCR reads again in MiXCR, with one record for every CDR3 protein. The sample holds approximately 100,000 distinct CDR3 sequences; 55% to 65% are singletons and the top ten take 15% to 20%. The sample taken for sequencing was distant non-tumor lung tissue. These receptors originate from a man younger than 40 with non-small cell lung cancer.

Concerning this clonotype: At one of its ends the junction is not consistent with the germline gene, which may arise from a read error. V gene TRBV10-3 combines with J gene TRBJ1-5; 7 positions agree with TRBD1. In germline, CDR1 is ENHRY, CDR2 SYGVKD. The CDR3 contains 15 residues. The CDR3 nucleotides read TGCGCCATCAGTGAGACAGGGAATCGGAGTCAGCCCCAGCATTTT. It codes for CAISETGNRSQPQHF.

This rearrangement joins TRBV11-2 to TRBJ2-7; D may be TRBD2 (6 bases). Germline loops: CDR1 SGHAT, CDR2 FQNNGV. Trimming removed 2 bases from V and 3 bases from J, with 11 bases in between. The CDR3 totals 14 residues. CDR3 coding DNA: TGTGCCAGCAGCTTATGGGACGGGGGCTACGAGCAGTACTTC. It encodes CASSLWDGGYEQYF. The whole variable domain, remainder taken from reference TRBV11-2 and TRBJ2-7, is EAGVAQSPRYKIIEKRQSVAFWCNPISGHATLYWYQQILGQGPKLLIQFQNNGVVDDSQLPKDRFSAERLKGVDSTLKIQPAKLEDSAVYLCASSLWDGGYEQYFGPGTRLTVT.

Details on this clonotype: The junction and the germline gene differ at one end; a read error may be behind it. Written as DNA, the CDR3 is TGTACCAGCAGCTTAACCACCCCATGGACCTCTGGGGCCAACGTCCTGACTTTC. Translating it yields CTSSLTTPWTSGANVLTF. The chain couples TRBV6-5 to TRBJ2-6; D gene unclear. The CDR3 is 18 amino acids. Germline CDR1 and CDR2: MNHEY and SVGAGI.

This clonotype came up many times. The CDR3 spells CASASRDQETQYF. The CDR3 DNA is TGTGCCAGCGCCTCTAGGGATCAAGAGACCCAGTACTTC. The chain uses TRBV12-3 or TRBV12-4 and TRBJ2-5, with D unclear. The ends were cut back, 8 bases at V and 2 bases at J, with 12 bases in the middle. This CDR3 is built from 13 residues.

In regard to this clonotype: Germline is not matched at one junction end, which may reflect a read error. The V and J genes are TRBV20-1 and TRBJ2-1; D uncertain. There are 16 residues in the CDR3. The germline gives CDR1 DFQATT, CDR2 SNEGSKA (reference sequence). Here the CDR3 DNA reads TGTAGTGCTAGAGATGTTGCAGTAGTTGTATACAATGAGCAGCTCTTC. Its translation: CSARDVAVVVYNEQLF.